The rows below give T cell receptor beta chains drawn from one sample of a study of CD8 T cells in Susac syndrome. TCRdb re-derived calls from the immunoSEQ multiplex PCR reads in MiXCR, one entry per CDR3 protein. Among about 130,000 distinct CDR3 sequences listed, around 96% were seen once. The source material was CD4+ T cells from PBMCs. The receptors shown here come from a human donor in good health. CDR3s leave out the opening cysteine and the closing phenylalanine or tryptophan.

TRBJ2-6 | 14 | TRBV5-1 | AIRTGASSGANVLT
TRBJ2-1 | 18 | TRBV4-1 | ASSQEVTSGWINSYNEQF
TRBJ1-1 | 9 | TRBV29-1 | SAENLGGAF
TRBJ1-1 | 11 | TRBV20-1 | SAFDRANTEAF
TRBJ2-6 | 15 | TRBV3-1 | ASSPPDVWAGANVLT
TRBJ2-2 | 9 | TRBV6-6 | ASSQDGELF
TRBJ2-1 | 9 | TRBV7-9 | ASSFQYEQF
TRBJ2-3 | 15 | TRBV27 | ASSLSWGGVRTDTQY
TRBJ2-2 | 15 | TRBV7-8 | ASSLVKGLRNTGELF
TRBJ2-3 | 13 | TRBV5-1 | ASSLFGRGPDTQY
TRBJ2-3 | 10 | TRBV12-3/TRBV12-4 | ASSLGTDTQY
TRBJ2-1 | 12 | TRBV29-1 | SVEVAGSYNEQF
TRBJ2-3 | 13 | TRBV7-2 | ASSSTSGFTDTQY
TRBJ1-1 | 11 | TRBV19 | ASSIWQNTEAF
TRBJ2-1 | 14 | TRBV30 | AWRSFIAASYNEQF
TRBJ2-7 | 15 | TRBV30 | AWSVRIWGANNYEQY
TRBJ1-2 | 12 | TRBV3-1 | ASSYYDSNYGYT
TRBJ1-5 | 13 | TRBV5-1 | ASSPFQGSNQPQH
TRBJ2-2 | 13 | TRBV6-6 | ASRAPGQLTGELF
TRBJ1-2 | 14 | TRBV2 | ASDPRALALNYGYT
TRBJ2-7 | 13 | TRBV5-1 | ASSTGTVLAEEQY
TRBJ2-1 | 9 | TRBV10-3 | AIGSYNEQF
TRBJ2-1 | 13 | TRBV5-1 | ASSLADPAYNEQF
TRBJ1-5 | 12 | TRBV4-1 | ASSLSTNNQPQH
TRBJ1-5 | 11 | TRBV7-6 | ASSRDSNQPQH
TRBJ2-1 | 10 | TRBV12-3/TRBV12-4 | ASSLLGDEQF
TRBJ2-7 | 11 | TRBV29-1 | SVEPSGGYEQY
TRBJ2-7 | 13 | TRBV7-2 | ASSLNTGGAYEQY
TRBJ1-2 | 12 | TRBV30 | AWRADRGNYGYT
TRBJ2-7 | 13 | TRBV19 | ASSNGLAGVSEQY
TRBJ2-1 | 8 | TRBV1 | TSQRSEQF
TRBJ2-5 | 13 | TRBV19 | ASSIDHHPEETQY
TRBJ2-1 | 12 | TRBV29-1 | SAGWGAGVNEQF
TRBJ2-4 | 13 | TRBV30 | AWTSGALAKNIQY
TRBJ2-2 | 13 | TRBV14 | ASSQQAPNTGELF
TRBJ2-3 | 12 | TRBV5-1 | ASSSTGRTDTQY
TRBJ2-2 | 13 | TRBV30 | AWSLGLGNTGELF
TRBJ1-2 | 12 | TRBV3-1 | ASSQVSGHYGYT
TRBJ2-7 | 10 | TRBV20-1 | SEGTTNYEQY
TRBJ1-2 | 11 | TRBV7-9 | ASSRDNSYGYT
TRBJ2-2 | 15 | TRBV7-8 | ASSSRSGTALTGELF
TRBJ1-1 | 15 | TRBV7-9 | ASSLALGGRPNTEAF
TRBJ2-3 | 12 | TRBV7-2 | ASSLGLTTDTQY
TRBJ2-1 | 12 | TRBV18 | ASSPASGDYEQF
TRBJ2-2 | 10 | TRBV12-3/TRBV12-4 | ASRRGAGELF
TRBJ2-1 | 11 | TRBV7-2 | ASSLGPNGRQF
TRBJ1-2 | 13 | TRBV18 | ASSPRQRGLSGYT
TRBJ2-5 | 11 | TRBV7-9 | ASSAGKRETQY
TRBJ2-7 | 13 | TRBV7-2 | ASSQALGGGLKQY
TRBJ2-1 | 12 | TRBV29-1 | SVGGGRGVNEQF
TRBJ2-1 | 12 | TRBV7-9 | ASSLSVSYNEQF
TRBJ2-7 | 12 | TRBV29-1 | SVEAAGGRREQY
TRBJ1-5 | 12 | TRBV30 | AWSRSAGQQPQH
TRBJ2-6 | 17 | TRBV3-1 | ASSQSAGRISSGANVLT
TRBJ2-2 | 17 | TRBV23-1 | ASSQRLAGRLPNTGELF
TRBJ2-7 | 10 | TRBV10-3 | AIRSSEDEQY